This TCR beta chain was captured by sequencing in a study of cytomegalovirus exposure and HLA in healthy donors. The CDR3 totals 13 residues. Germline V gene data show CDR1 as MNHNS and CDR2 as SASEGT. Trimming cost V 9 bases and J 7 bases, with 16 bases left between them. The PCR employed 60 Vbeta primers together with 13 Jbeta primers. The protocol was immunoSEQ multiplex PCR, while the TCRdb copy is restricted to in-frame clones and leaves out a portion. Among 200,000 or so clones listed, roughly 83% were seen once. The genes are TRBV6-1 and TRBJ2-1, with D tentatively TRBD1 (5 bases). The sample was PBMCs. The receptor was derived from a boy between 2 and 10 years old in good health and CMV-seronegative. The CDR3 region is CASTGADLNEQFF. The CDR3 bases are TGTGCCAGTACTGGGGCAGATCTAAATGAGCAGTTCTTC.